This T cell receptor (beta chain) was recovered during a study of blood T cells in healthy people across ages. A sample-barcoded 5' primer and a J-beta primer mix were used in a second PCR of roughly 6 to 11 cycles. TCRdb passed the 5' RACE reads through MiXCR, listing each CDR3 protein once. The table includes almost 550,000 distinct CDR3 sequences, more than 20% detected once. The CDR3 has 15 amino acids. In germline, CDR1 is SGHRS, CDR2 YFSETQ. V was clipped by 3 bases and J by 2 bases, with 14 bases between them. These data were also reused for a study on T cells of mothers and their children.

Sequencing was performed on blood. The rearrangement links TRBV5-1 to TRBJ1-2; D is perhaps TRBD1 (5 bases). This clonotype was obtained from a boy aged 5-17 years in good health. The CDR3 nucleotides read TGCGCCAGCAGCTGGTCGACGGAGGGGAACTATGGCTACACCTTC. Amino acids: CASSWSTEGNYGYTF.